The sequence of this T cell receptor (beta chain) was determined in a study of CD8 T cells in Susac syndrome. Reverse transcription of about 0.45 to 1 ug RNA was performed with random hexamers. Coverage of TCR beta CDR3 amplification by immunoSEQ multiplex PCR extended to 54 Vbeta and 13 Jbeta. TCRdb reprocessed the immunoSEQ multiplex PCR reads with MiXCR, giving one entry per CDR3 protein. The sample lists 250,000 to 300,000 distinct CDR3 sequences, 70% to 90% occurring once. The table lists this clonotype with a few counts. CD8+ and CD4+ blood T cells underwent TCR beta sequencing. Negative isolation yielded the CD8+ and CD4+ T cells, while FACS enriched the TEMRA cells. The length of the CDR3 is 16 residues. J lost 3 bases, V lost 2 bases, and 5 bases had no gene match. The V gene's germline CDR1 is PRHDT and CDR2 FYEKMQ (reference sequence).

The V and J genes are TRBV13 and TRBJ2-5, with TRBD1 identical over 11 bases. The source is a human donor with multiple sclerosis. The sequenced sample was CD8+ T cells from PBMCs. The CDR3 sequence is CASSLFGTGGKETQYF. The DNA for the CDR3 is TGTGCCAGCAGCTTATTCGGGACAGGGGGTAAAGAGACCCAGTACTTC.